This T cell receptor (beta chain) derives from a study of OX40 agonist ivuxolimab in advanced cancers. The overall study: Dose-escalation patients' cancers were hepatocellular carcinoma, melanoma, renal cell or head and neck cancer. Regarding the study as a whole: The investigators did not determine what antigen specificity the expanded peripheral T cells had.

The J segment lost 8 bases and the V segment lost 4 bases, leaving 10 bases of the junction unmatched. The CDR3 sequence is 15 residues long. Germline CDR1 and CDR2: SEHNR and FQNEAQ (reference sequence). Profiled with immunoSEQ multiplex PCR; TCRdb holds only in-frame clones, not every one. The sample includes 35,000 to 45,000 clones, 75% to 90% of them seen just once. This clone showed up just once. Antigen unknown. This clonotype was obtained from an adult with an advanced solid tumor such as melanoma, head and neck, liver or kidney cancer. V usage is TRBV7-9 and J usage is TRBJ1-4; 7 positions agree with TRBD1. The sample consisted of CD4+ or CD8+ T cells sorted from blood, taken in a trial of the OX40 agonist ivuxolimab. CDR3 loop: CASSSEQGQWEKLFF. The CDR3 region has the DNA TGTGCCAGCAGCTCCGAACAGGGGCAGTGGGAAAAACTGTTTTTT.